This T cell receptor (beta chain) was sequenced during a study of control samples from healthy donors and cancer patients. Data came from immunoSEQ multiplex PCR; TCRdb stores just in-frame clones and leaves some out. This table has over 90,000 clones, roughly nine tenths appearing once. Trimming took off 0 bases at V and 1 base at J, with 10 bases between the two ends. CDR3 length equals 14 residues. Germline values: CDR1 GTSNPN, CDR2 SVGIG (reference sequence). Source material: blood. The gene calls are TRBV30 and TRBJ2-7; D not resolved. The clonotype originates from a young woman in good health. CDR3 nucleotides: TGTGCCTGGAGTGTAGGTGTCACATCCTACGAGCAGTACTTC. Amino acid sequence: CAWSVGVTSYEQYF.